This record covers a single T cell receptor beta chain. These data belong to a study of T cell changes during pregnancy in multiple sclerosis. TCRdb's copy holds only in-frame clones and misses some; the assay was immunoSEQ multiplex PCR. This table has tens of thousands of clones, approximately 92% appearing once. The CDR3 totals 15 residues. Per germline, CDR1 SGHRS and CDR2 YFSETQ. After removal of 3 bases from V and 2 bases from J, the junction contained 5 bases not matched to a gene. This sample comprised peripheral blood, obtained in the third trimester of pregnancy. The sequence was obtained from a female donor in good health, enrolled as a control in a pregnancy study. This sequence joins TRBV5-1 and TRBJ2-3; 8 positions agree with TRBD2. The CDR3 DNA reads as TGCGCCAGCAGCTCTGAGCGGGGGCTCACAGATACGCAGTATTTT. Its translation: CASSSERGLTDTQYF.